Here is one T cell receptor beta chain with its context. The sample belongs to a study of blood T cell repertoires in COVID-19. Overall study: There were acute and convalescent COVID-19 samples, and they came from the United States, Italy and Spain. PBMCs, B-cell-depleted T cells, or T cells were the source of the cDNA or gDNA that made up the material.

Authors' data handling: Quantification of nucleated cells was approximated via reference gene primer amplification. Profiling relied on immunoSEQ multiplex PCR, and the TCRdb table lists in-frame clones only, not all of them. Clone size and the V and J calls come from that table; the DNA yielded D and trimming. The sample yields under 300,000 clones, about 88% seen once. The CDR3 extends over 16 amino acids. CDR1 and CDR2 (germline): MDHEN, SYDVKM. V lost 6 bases, J lost 9 bases, and 11 bases stayed unmatched. Sequences were obtained from peripheral blood. This chain uses TRBV28 with TRBJ2-1, with 13 bases identical to TRBD2. This receptor was taken from a woman between 35 and 50 years old who had recovered from COVID-19. The CDR3 DNA reads as TGTGCCAGCAGGCCGGTCGGACTAGCGGGAGAGGGTGAGCAGTTCTTC. This sequence encodes CASRPVGLAGEGEQFF.